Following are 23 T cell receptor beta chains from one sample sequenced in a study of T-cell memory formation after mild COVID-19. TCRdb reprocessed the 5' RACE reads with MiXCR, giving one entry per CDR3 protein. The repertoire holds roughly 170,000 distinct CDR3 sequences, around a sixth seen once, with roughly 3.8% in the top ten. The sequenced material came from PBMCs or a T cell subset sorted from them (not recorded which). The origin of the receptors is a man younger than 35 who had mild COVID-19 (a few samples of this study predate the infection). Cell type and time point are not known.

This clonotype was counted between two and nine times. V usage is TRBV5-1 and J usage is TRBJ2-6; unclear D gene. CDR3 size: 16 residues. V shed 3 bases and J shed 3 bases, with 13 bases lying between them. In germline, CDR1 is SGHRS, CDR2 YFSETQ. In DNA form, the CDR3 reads TGCGCCAGCAGCTCGCTAAGACATGGTGGGGCCAACGTCCTGACTTTC. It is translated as CASSSLRHGGANVLTF.

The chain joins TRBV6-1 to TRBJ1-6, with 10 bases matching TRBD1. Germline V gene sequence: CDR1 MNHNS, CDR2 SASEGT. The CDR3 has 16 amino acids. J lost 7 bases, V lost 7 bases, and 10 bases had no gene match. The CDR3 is CASILGQGVLNSPLHF. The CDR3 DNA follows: TGTGCCAGCATTCTCGGACAGGGGGTGCTCAATTCACCCCTCCACTTT.

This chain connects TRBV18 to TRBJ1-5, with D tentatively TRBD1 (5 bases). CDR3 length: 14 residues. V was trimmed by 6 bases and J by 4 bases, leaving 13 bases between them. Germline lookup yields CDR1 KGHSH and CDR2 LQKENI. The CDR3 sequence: CASSPGTENQPQHF. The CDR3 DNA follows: TGTGCCAGCTCGCCGGGGACGGAGAATCAGCCCCAGCATTTT.

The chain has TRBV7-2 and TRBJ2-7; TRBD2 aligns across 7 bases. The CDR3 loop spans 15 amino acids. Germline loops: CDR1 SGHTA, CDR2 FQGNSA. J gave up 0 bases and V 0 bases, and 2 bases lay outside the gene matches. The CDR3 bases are TGTGCCAGCAGCTTAGCGCCTAGCGGCTCCTACGAGCAGTACTTC. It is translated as CASSLAPSGSYEQYF.

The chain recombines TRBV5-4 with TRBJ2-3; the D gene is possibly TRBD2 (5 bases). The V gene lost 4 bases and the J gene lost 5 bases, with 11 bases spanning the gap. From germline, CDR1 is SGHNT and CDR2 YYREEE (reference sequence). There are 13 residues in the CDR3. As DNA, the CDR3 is TGTGCCAGCAGCCGGGAAAGTGGAGATACGCAGTATTTT. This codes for CASSRESGDTQYF. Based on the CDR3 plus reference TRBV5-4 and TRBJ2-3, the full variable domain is ETGVTQSPTHLIKTRGQQVTLRCSSQSGHNTVSWYQQALGQGPQFIFQYYREEENGRGNFPPRFSGLQFPNYSSELNVNALELDDSALYLCASSRESGDTQYFGPGTRLTVL.

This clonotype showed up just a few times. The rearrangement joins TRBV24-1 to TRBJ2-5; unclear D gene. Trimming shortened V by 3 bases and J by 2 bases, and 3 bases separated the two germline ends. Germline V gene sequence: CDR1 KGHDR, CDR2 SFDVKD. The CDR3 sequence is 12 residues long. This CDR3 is CATSDPQETQYF. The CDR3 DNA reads TGTGCCACCAGTGATCCGCAAGAGACCCAGTACTTC.

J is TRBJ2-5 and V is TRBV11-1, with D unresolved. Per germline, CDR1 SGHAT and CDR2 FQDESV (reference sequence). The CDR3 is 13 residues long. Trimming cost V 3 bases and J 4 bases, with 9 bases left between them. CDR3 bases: TGTGCCAGCAGCTTGGTAGCCTCAGAGACCCAGTACTTC. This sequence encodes CASSLVASETQYF.

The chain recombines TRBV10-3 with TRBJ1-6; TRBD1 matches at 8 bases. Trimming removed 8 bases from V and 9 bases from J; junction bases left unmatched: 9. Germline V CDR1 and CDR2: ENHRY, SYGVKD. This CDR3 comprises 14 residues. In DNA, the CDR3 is TGTGCCATCGCTCAGACAGGGGAACGTTCACCCCTCCACTTT. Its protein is CAIAQTGERSPLHF.

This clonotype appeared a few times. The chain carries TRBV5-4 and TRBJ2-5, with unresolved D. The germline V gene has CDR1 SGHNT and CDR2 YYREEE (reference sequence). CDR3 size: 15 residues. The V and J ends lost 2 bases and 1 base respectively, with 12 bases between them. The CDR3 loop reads CASSLSTAPQETQYF. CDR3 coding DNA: TGTGCCAGCAGCTTATCTACAGCCCCCCAAGAGACCCAGTACTTC.

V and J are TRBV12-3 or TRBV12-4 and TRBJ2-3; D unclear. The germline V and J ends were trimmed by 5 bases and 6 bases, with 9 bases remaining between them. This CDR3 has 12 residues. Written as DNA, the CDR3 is TGTGCCAGCAGTCTAGTCTTTGATACGCAGTATTTT. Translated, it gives CASSLVFDTQYF.

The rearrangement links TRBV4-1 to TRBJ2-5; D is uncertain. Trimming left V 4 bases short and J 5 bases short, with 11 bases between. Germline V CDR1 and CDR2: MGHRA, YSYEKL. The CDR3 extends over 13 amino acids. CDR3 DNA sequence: TGCGCCAGCAGCCTCGGCCCAGTGGAGACCCAGTACTTC. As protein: CASSLGPVETQYF.

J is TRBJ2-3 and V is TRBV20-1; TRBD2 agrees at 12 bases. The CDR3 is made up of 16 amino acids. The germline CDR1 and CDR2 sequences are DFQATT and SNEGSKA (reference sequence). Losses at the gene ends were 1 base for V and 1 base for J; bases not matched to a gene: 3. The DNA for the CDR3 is TGCAGTGCTAGAGGCAGGACTAGCGGGGGCACAGATACGCAGTATTTT. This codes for CSARGRTSGGTDTQYF.

DNA of the CDR3: TGTGCCAGCAGCTTAGCGCAAAGGACAGCCTATGGCTACACCTTC. This gives the protein CASSLAQRTAYGYTF. The chain employs TRBV7-2 and TRBJ1-2; D perhaps matches TRBD1 (6 bases). The CDR3 is 15 residues long. V lost 0 bases to trimming and J lost 4 bases, with 12 bases between them. CDR1 and CDR2 (germline): SGHTA, FQGNSA.

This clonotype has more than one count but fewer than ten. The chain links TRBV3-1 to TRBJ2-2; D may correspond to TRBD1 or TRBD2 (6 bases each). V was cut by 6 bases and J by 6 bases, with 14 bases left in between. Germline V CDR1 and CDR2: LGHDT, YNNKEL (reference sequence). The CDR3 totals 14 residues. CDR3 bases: TGTGCCAGCAGTCGGACGGGGGCGGCCGGGGAGCTGTTTTTT. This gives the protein CASSRTGAAGELFF.

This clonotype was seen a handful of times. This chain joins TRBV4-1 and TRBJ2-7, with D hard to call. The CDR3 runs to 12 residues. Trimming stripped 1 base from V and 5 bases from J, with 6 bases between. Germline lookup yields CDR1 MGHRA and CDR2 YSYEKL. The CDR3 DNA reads TGCGCCAGCAGCCAAGTCACACACGAGCAGTACTTC. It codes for CASSQVTHEQYF.

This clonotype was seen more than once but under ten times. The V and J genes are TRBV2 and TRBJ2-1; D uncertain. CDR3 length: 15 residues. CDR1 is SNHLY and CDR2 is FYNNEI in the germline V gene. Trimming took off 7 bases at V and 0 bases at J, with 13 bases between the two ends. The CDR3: CASIGSPSSYNEQFF. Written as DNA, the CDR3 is TGTGCCAGCATCGGCAGCCCGAGCTCCTACAATGAGCAGTTCTTC.

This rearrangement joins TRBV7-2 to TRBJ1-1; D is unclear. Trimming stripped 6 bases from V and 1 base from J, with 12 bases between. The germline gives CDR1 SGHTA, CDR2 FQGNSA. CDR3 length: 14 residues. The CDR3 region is CASRTRETNTEAFF. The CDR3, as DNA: TGTGCCAGCAGAACACGCGAAACGAACACTGAAGCTTTCTTT.

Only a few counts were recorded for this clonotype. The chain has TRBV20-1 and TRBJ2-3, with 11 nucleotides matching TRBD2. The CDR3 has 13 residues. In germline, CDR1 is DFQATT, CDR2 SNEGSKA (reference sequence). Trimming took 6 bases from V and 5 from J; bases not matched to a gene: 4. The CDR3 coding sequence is TGCAGTGCCAGACTAGCGGGGATAGATACGCAGTATTTT. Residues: CSARLAGIDTQYF.

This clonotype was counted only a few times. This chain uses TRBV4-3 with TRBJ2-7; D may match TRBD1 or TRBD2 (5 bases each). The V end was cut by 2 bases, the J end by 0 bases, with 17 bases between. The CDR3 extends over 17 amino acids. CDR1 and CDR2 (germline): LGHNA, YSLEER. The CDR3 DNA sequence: TGCGCCAGCAGCCAATACTTGTCCGGGACCAGCTCCTACGAGCAGTACTTC. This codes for CASSQYLSGTSSYEQYF.

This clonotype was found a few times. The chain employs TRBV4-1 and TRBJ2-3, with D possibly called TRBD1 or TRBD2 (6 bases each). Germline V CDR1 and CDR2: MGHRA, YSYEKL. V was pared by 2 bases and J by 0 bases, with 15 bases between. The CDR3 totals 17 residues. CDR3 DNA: TGCGCCAGCAGCCAAAACCCGGGGGCGCCAAGCACAGATACGCAGTATTTT. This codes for CASSQNPGAPSTDTQYF.

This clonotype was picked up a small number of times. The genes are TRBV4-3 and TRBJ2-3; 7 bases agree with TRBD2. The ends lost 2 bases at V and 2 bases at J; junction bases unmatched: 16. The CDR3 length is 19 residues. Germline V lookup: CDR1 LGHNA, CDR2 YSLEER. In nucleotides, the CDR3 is TGCGCCAGCAGCCAACTCCCGGTTTCACGGGAGGTCACCACAGATACGCAGTATTTT. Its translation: CASSQLPVSREVTTDTQYF.

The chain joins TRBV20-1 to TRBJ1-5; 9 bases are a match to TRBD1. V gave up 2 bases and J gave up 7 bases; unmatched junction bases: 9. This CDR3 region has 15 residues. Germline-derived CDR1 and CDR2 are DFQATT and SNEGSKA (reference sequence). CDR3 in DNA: TGCAGTGCTAGATCGGGACAGGGTTTCGGGCAGCCCCAGCATTTT. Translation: CSARSGQGFGQPQHF.

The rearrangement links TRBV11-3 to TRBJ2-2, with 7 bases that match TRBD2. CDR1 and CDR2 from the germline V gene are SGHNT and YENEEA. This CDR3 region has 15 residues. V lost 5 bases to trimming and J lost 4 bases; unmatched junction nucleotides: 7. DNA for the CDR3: TGTGCCAGCAGCATACGGGGGGATGGCACCGGGGAGCTGTTTTTT. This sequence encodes CASSIRGDGTGELFF.